The rows below give T cell receptor beta chains drawn from one sample of a study of T cells in Graves' hyperthyroidism and ophthalmopathy. Each CDR3 protein is one row after TCRdb ran MiXCR on the multiplex PCR reads. This table holds a few hundred thousand distinct CDR3 sequences, roughly 18% found once. The sample was blood. These receptors all come from a woman aged 45 to 65 with Graves' hyperthyroidism. CDR3s include the opening cysteine and the closing phenylalanine or tryptophan. The D gene is left open where the match is weak. Rows give clone size only sometimes, using once, few, many, or a class for an expanded clone.

>TRBJ1-2|TRBV12-3/TRBV12-4|-|few
CASTLGDYGYTF
TGTGCCAGCACCCTGGGAGACTATGGCTACACCTTC
>TRBJ2-5|TRBV13|-|many
CASSLGRRWTTQETQYF
TGTGCCAGCAGCTTAGGCCGGCGATGGACTACACAAGAGACCCAGTACTTC
>TRBJ2-7|TRBV5-1|TRBD1|-
CASSPGQGPNEQYF
TGCGCCAGCAGCCCGGGACAGGGGCCGAACGAGCAGTACTTC
>TRBJ2-7|TRBV10-3|TRBD2|few
CAISGTSGSSYEQYF
TGTGCCATCAGTGGGACTAGCGGTAGCTCCTACGAGCAGTACTTC
>TRBJ1-2|TRBV28|TRBD1|-
CASGDRGYTF
TGTGCCAGCGGGGACAGGGGCTACACCTTC
>TRBJ2-1|TRBV3-1|-|-
CASSRGVEQFF
TGTGCCAGCAGCCGGGGTGTGGAGCAGTTCTTC
>TRBJ1-4|TRBV28|TRBD1|few
CASAGQTATNEKLFF
TGTGCCAGCGCGGGACAGACTGCAACTAATGAAAAACTGTTTTTT
>TRBJ1-5|TRBV24-1|TRBD1|few
CATSDGQGVNQPQHF
TGTGCCACCAGTGACGGACAGGGCGTTAATCAGCCCCAGCATTTT
>TRBJ2-1|TRBV25-1|-|-
CASSGIQIFNEQFF
TGTGCCAGCAGTGGAATACAGATATTCAATGAGCAGTTCTTC
>TRBJ1-2|TRBV12-3/TRBV12-4|-|few
CASTKQGIYTF
TGTGCCAGCACGAAACAGGGAATCTACACCTTC
>TRBJ2-6|TRBV6-1|-|many
CASSSPGANVLTF
TGTGCCAGCAGCAGTCCCGGGGCCAACGTCCTGACTTTC
>TRBJ2-1|TRBV2|TRBD2|medium-sized
CASSGLTSGDNEQFF
TGTGCCAGCAGTGGGCTGACTAGCGGGGACAATGAGCAGTTCTTC